This section outlines one T cell receptor beta chain sequence together with its context. This sample was taken from a study of spatial heterogeneity in lung cancer. Stated time point: sample taken at primary tumor resection. Whole RNA came from tumor, nontumor lung or frozen PBMC and was sequenced without being sorted. CDR3 length: 15 residues. The V end was cut by 6 bases, the J end by 5 bases, with 19 bases between. Germline assignment: CDR1 KGHSH and CDR2 LQKENI. TCRdb passed the 5' RACE reads through MiXCR, listing each CDR3 protein once. Of tens of thousands of distinct CDR3 sequences in the sample, less than 8.5% were seen once.

The rearrangement joins TRBV18 to TRBJ2-5; perhaps TRBD2 as D (5 bases). Sample: PBMCs, taken at surgery. The sequence was collected from a female donor with early-stage non-small cell lung cancer. DNA for the CDR3: TGTGCCAGCTCCCTTTCCACTAACCCGGGGGAGACCCAGTACTTC. It is translated as CASSLSTNPGETQYF. The variable domain in full, with the rest retrieved from reference TRBV18 and TRBJ2-5, is NAGVMQNPRHLVRRRGQEARLRCSPMKGHSHVYWYRQLPEEGLKFMVYLQKENIIDESGMPKERFSAEFPKEGPSILRIQQVVRGDSAAYFCASSLSTNPGETQYFGPGTRLLVL.